The 9 T cell receptor beta chains presented below share a single source sample, sequenced in a study of blood T cell repertoires in COVID-19. The table came from immunoSEQ multiplex PCR; TCRdb's copy has only in-frame clones and leaves some out. The sample holds approximately 91,000 clones, around 80% seen once. The source material was peripheral blood. These receptors all come from a man between 65 and 80 years old with acute or convalescent COVID-19.

The rearrangement joins TRBV7-9 to TRBJ1-1; 9 bases match TRBD1. Looked up from germline, CDR1 is SEHNR and CDR2 is FQNEAQ (reference sequence). The CDR3 is 15 residues long. Trimming at V came to 5 bases and at J to 7 bases, leaving 11 bases not matched to a gene. CDR3 loop: CASSPGQGNIGEAFF. The CDR3 DNA reads TGTGCCAGCAGCCCGGGACAGGGTAATATTGGTGAAGCTTTCTTT.

V gene TRBV5-6 combines with J gene TRBJ1-6, with D possibly being TRBD1 (5 bases). This CDR3 is 15 amino acids long. Germline-derived CDR1 and CDR2 are SGHDT and YYEEEE. Trimming pared 1 base from V and 9 bases from J, leaving 14 bases between. The CDR3 loop is CASSLRRVGSSPLHF. Written as DNA, the CDR3 is TGTGCCAGCAGCTTGCGCAGGGTAGGAAGTTCACCCCTCCACTTT.

The gene calls are TRBV18 and TRBJ2-2, with TRBD1 matching 8 bases. CDR3 size: 13 residues. J lost 7 bases, V lost 6 bases, and 4 bases had no gene match. Germline values: CDR1 KGHSH, CDR2 LQKENI. The DNA for the CDR3 is TGTGCCAGCTCCCGGACAGGGATCGGGGAGCTGTTTTTT. It codes for CASSRTGIGELFF.

The gene calls are TRBV10-2 and TRBJ1-4; possibly TRBD1 for D (5 bases). The V end was cut by 6 bases, the J end by 6 bases, with 14 bases between. The CDR3 consists of 14 residues. Germline CDR1 WSHSY, CDR2 SAAADI. In nucleotides, the CDR3 is TGCGCCAGCAGCCGGGACTTTGAGGATGAAAAACTGTTTTTT. Its translation is CASSRDFEDEKLFF.

This chain connects TRBV7-9 to TRBJ2-7, with a possible D match to TRBD1 (5 bases). The V gene lost 1 base and the J gene lost 1 base, with 8 bases spanning the gap. This CDR3 is 14 amino acids long. Per germline, CDR1 SEHNR and CDR2 FQNEAQ (reference sequence). CDR3 sequence: CASSLVQGSYEQYV. The CDR3 DNA reads as TGTGCCAGCAGCTTAGTTCAGGGTTCCTACGAGCAGTACGTC.

This sequence joins TRBV6-1 and TRBJ1-5, with unresolved D. V was cut by 3 bases and J by 4 bases, with 16 bases left in between. CDR1 and CDR2 from the germline V gene are MNHNS and SASEGT. This CDR3 comprises 16 residues. This chain's CDR3 is CASSDTSVIGNQPQHF. CDR3 DNA: TGTGCCAGCAGTGATACCTCGGTCATCGGGAATCAGCCCCAGCATTTT.

CDR3 coding DNA: TGTGCCTGGAGTGTACAAAGCGGGGGGCAAGAGACCCAGTACTTC. Translated, it gives CAWSVQSGGQETQYF. The chain is built from TRBV30 and TRBJ2-5; 9 bases map to TRBD2. CDR1 is GTSNPN and CDR2 is SVGIG in the germline V gene (reference sequence). The V segment lost 0 bases and the J segment 2 bases; nucleotides outside the gene matches: 4. CDR3 length: 15 amino acids.

The CDR3 here is CASRGTGTGDGYTF. CDR3 coding DNA: TGTGCCAGCAGGGGGACAGGGACCGGGGATGGCTACACCTTC. The chain is built from TRBV6-5 and TRBJ1-2, with 9 bases that match TRBD1. Germline V lookup: CDR1 MNHEY, CDR2 SVGAGI. With V trimmed by 6 bases and J by 6 bases, 8 bases remained unmatched. The CDR3 runs 14 residues.

This chain joins TRBV11-3 and TRBJ2-3; D is undetermined. The germline gives CDR1 SGHNT, CDR2 YENEEA. Trimming removed 7 bases at V and 0 bases at J, with 11 bases between. This CDR3 comprises 14 residues. For the CDR3, the DNA is TGTGCCAGCAAAGAGGCAGCGAGCACAGATACGCAGTATTTT. Translating it yields CASKEAASTDTQYF.